A single sample gave rise to the 9 T cell receptor beta chains below, sequenced in a study of T cells in localized non-small cell lung cancer. Assay: immunoSEQ multiplex PCR; the TCRdb copy retains only in-frame clones and omits some. The profile shows about 11,000 clones, 82% of them singletons. The sample in question was peripheral blood mononuclear cells, obtained before any cancer treatment. The receptors were gathered from a female donor at least 60 years old with stage II lung adenocarcinoma.

The rearrangement joins TRBV4-3 to TRBJ2-7; no clear D. Germline CDR1 LGHNA, CDR2 YSLEER. V lost 0 bases and J lost 6, with 15 bases in between. The CDR3 is 15 residues long. Here the CDR3 reads CASSQEWAMVGEQYF. DNA of the CDR3: TGCGCCAGCAGCCAAGAGTGGGCTATGGTGGGCGAGCAGTACTTC.

Only one count was recorded for this clone. The rearrangement joins TRBV6-5 to TRBJ2-2, with 7 bases lining up with TRBD2. V shed 9 bases and J 3 bases; nucleotides not matched to a gene: 10. CDR1 and CDR2 from the germline V gene are MNHEY and SVGAGI. This CDR3 comprises 15 residues. The CDR3 DNA reads as TGTGCCAGTTCTCTGGGCGGGGGAGACACCGGGGAGCTGTTTTTT. It specifies CASSLGGGDTGELFF.

V and J are TRBV7-3 and TRBJ1-1, with no clear D. Germline CDR1 and CDR2: SGHTA and FQGTGA. Trimming took 3 bases from V and 2 from J, leaving 7 bases between them. The CDR3 spans 13 residues. CDR3 nucleotide sequence: TGTGCCAGCAGCTTGCAGCCAAACACTGAAGCTTTCTTT. Translation: CASSLQPNTEAFF.

The gene calls are TRBV28 and TRBJ2-2, with D hard to call. V was clipped by 2 bases and J by 1 base, with 5 bases between them. The germline CDR1 and CDR2 sequences are MDHEN and SYDVKM. This CDR3 has 14 residues. In DNA, the CDR3 is TGTGCCAGCAGTTTAGGCGTGAACACCGGGGAGCTGTTTTTT. Residues: CASSLGVNTGELFF.

The V and J genes are TRBV7-2 and TRBJ1-5; D not resolved. This CDR3 region has 18 residues. The germline V gene encodes CDR1 SGHTA and CDR2 FQGNSA. Trimming left V 5 bases short and J 0 bases short, with 20 bases between. The DNA of the CDR3 is TGTGCCAGCAGCCGTACCCCGGGCTCACAATATAGCAATCAGCCCCAGCATTTT. Translated: CASSRTPGSQYSNQPQHF.

V gene TRBV5-1 combines with J gene TRBJ2-2; 9 nucleotides agree with TRBD1. The germline gives CDR1 SGHRS, CDR2 YFSETQ. This CDR3 spans 17 amino acids. Losses at the gene ends were 3 bases for V and 4 bases for J; bases not matched to a gene: 10. CDR3: CASSSLPGQGVTGELFF. For the CDR3, the DNA is TGCGCCAGCAGCTCCTTACCGGGACAGGGAGTCACCGGGGAGCTGTTTTTT.

CDR3 in DNA: TGCGCCAGCAGCCGTCGGGGAGCAAACACCGGGGAGCTGTTTTTT. Its protein is CASSRRGANTGELFF. The genes are TRBV4-1 and TRBJ2-2; perhaps TRBD2 as D (5 bases). The V end was cut by 4 bases, the J end by 2 bases, with 11 bases between. Germline V lookup: CDR1 MGHRA, CDR2 YSYEKL. The CDR3 has 15 amino acids.

The gene calls are TRBV4-2 and TRBJ2-1; 11 nucleotides agree with TRBD2. V trimming: 1 base; J trimming: 9 bases; junction bases outside the gene matches: 8. The CDR3 runs 16 residues. Germline V gene sequence: CDR1 LGHNA, CDR2 YNFKEQ. DNA for the CDR3: TGTGCCAGCAGCCAAGTTTTAGCGGGGGGGCCAAGTGAGCAGTTCTTC. It encodes CASSQVLAGGPSEQFF.

V and J are TRBV6-6 and TRBJ2-1; tentative D call: TRBD2 (5 bases). The CDR3 is 15 residues long. Germline CDR1 and CDR2: MNHNY and SVGAGI (reference sequence). Trimming took off 6 bases at V and 1 base at J, with 13 bases between the two ends. The CDR3 sequence: CASRGSRLSYNEQFF. CDR3 nucleotides: TGTGCCAGCAGAGGGAGCAGGCTATCCTACAATGAGCAGTTCTTC.